Below are 16 T cell receptor beta chains sequenced from a single sample in a study of blood T cell repertoires in COVID-19. Sequencing used immunoSEQ multiplex PCR; TCRdb keeps in-frame clones, though not all of them. The repertoire consists of hundreds of thousands of clones, with around 82% occurring once and the leading ten covering approximately 9%. Material: peripheral blood. The origin of the receptors is a human donor in a cohort sampled during active COVID-19.

The CDR3 sequence is CASSETDTYGYTF. DNA of the CDR3: TGTGCCAGCAGTGAGACGGACACGTATGGCTACACCTTC. The V and J genes are TRBV6-1 and TRBJ1-2; maybe TRBD1 (5 bases). CDR3 size: 13 residues. Germline CDR1 and CDR2: MNHNS and SASEGT. Trimming removed 3 bases from V and 5 bases from J, with 10 bases in between.

The DNA of the CDR3 is TGCGCCAGCAGCTTGAGGGCGGGAGGCAATGAGCAGTTCTTC. This translates into CASSLRAGGNEQFF. The rearrangement uses TRBV5-1 and TRBJ2-1; 8 bases align to TRBD2. This CDR3 spans 14 amino acids. With V trimmed by 1 base and J by 6 bases, 3 bases remained unmatched. Germline V lookup: CDR1 SGHRS, CDR2 YFSETQ.

The V gene is TRBV18, the J gene TRBJ2-1; 7 nucleotides match TRBD2. This CDR3 contains 15 residues. Germline assignment: CDR1 KGHSH and CDR2 LQKENI. V was pared by 3 bases and J by 3 bases, with 5 bases of the junction left unmatched. This CDR3 is CASSPPPGGYNEQFF. The DNA for the CDR3 is TGTGCCAGCTCACCTCCCCCGGGAGGCTACAATGAGCAGTTCTTC.

This clone appeared once. This chain uses TRBV19 with TRBJ2-3, with D possibly TRBD2 on 6 matching bases. Per germline, CDR1 LNHDA and CDR2 SQIVND (reference sequence). CDR3 length: 15 residues. Trimming pared 3 bases from V and 4 bases from J, leaving 14 bases between. In DNA form, the CDR3 reads TGTGCCAGTAGTATTGGAGGGAGGCGGGCAGATACGCAGTATTTT. Encoded protein: CASSIGGRRADTQYF.

This clone was detected only a few times. This CDR3 is CASRLAGESTDTQYF. The DNA for the CDR3 is TGTGCCAGCAGGCTAGCGGGGGAAAGCACAGATACGCAGTATTTT. This chain joins TRBV4-2 and TRBJ2-3; 10 nucleotides line up with TRBD2. The CDR3 runs 15 residues. Looked up from germline, CDR1 is LGHNA and CDR2 is YNFKEQ. Germline trimming cut 6 bases from V and 0 bases from J; bases unmatched to any gene: 3.

This chain connects TRBV19 to TRBJ2-6; weak D call: TRBD1 (6 bases). The CDR3 contains 15 residues. Looked up from germline, CDR1 is LNHDA and CDR2 is SQIVND (reference sequence). The V end was cut by 3 bases, the J end by 1 base, with 7 bases between. The CDR3 nucleotides are TGTGCCAGTAGTATCACAGGGTCTGGGGCCAACGTCCTGACTTTC. Its translation is CASSITGSGANVLTF.

The rearrangement links TRBV12-3 or TRBV12-4 to TRBJ1-1; unclear D gene. V was shortened by 7 bases and J by 6 bases, with 15 bases between the two germline ends. This CDR3 spans 13 amino acids. The CDR3 sequence: CASNLASTAEAFF. CDR3 nucleotides: TGTGCCAGCAACCTCGCTTCCACGGCTGAAGCTTTCTTT.

As DNA, the CDR3 is TGTGCCAGCAGAAACAGGGGAGAGACCCAGTACTTC. Amino acid sequence: CASRNRGETQYF. The chain recombines TRBV27 with TRBJ2-5, with 7 bases lining up with TRBD1. V dropped 6 bases and J dropped 4; count of bases not matched to a gene: 2. Germline loops: CDR1 MNHEY, CDR2 SMNVEV (reference sequence). The CDR3 spans 12 residues.

The chain links TRBV11-2 to TRBJ2-5; 9 bases map to TRBD2. The CDR3 is made up of 16 amino acids. From germline, CDR1 is SGHAT and CDR2 FQNNGV. After removal of 6 bases from V and 0 bases from J, the junction contained 8 bases not matched to a gene. CDR3 coding DNA: TGTGCCAGCAGAGGACAAGCGGGGGGTAACCAAGAGACCCAGTACTTC. Encoded protein: CASRGQAGGNQETQYF.

J is TRBJ1-2 and V is TRBV4-3; D remains ambiguous. CDR1 LGHNA and CDR2 YSLEER come from the germline V gene. The CDR3 has 15 amino acids. Trimming took off 0 bases at V and 3 bases at J, with 11 bases between the two ends. The CDR3 DNA follows: TGCGCCAGCAGCCAAGATTCTACGGTATACTATGGCTACACCTTC. Protein: CASSQDSTVYYGYTF.

In this sample, this clone turned up many times. The genes are TRBV29-1 and TRBJ2-7; 12 bases are a match to TRBD2. Trimming removed 7 bases from V and 4 bases from J; junction bases left unmatched: 2. The CDR3 has 12 amino acids. Germline CDR1 SQVTM, CDR2 ANQGSEA. The CDR3 bases are TGCAGCGCGACTAGCGGGAGATACGAGCAGTACTTC. Translating it yields CSATSGRYEQYF.

The chain joins TRBV27 to TRBJ1-1; D might be TRBD1 (5 bases). V was pared by 5 bases and J by 2 bases, with 12 bases between. The CDR3 consists of 14 residues. CDR1 MNHEY and CDR2 SMNVEV come from the germline V gene (reference sequence). CDR3 residues: CASSPLRDNTEAFF. As DNA, the CDR3 is TGTGCCAGCAGTCCCCTCAGGGATAACACTGAAGCTTTCTTT.

The V and J genes are TRBV11-2 and TRBJ2-1, with 7 positions matching TRBD1. CDR1 and CDR2 (germline): SGHAT, FQNNGV. Germline trimming cut 6 bases from V and 4 bases from J; bases unmatched to any gene: 9. CDR3 length equals 15 residues. CDR3 amino acids: CASRPATGPYNEQFF. CDR3 sequence (DNA): TGTGCCAGCAGACCGGCGACAGGGCCTTACAATGAGCAGTTCTTC.

The chain joins TRBV18 to TRBJ1-3; D is unclear. Germline CDR1 is KGHSH and CDR2 is LQKENI. The CDR3 loop spans 16 amino acids. V shed 6 bases and J shed 1 base, with 16 bases lying between them. CDR3 in DNA: TGTGCCAGCTCCCTGAACCCAGGCGGGTCTGGAAACACCATATATTTT. Protein product: CASSLNPGGSGNTIYF.

V gene TRBV6-2 or TRBV6-3 combines with J gene TRBJ1-5, with D maybe TRBD1 (5 bases). The V and J ends lost 6 bases and 1 base respectively, with 13 bases between them. The CDR3 is 15 amino acids. The germline CDR1 and CDR2 sequences are MNHEY and SVGEGT. The CDR3 loop reads CASSSGRGSNQPQHF. CDR3 DNA: TGTGCCAGCAGCTCAGGGCGGGGGAGCAATCAGCCCCAGCATTTT.

CDR3 nucleotides: TGCGCCAGCAGCCAATTTACGCAGGTTACTGAAGCTTTCTTT. Its protein product is CASSQFTQVTEAFF. V gene TRBV4-1 combines with J gene TRBJ1-1; D unclear. From germline, CDR1 is MGHRA and CDR2 YSYEKL. The CDR3 runs to 14 residues. Trimming shortened V by 2 bases and J by 5 bases, and 12 bases separated the two germline ends.